Below are 17 T cell receptor beta chains sequenced from a single sample in a study of CD8 T cells in Susac syndrome. Reverse transcription used 0.5 to 1 ug RNA and random hexamers. TCRdb independently ran MiXCR on the immunoSEQ multiplex PCR reads; one entry per CDR3 protein. The table lists roughly 150,000 distinct CDR3 sequences, approximately 95% of them singletons. Sample: CD4+ T cells from PBMCs. The receptor set was obtained from a human donor with Susac syndrome.

The rearrangement uses TRBV6-5 and TRBJ2-7, with D perhaps TRBD1 (6 bases). The CDR3 has 14 residues. Germline V CDR1 and CDR2: MNHEY, SVGAGI. V was trimmed by 4 bases and J by 1 base, leaving 11 bases between them. The CDR3 loop is CASSSGVESYEQYF. The CDR3 DNA is TGTGCCAGCAGTTCAGGGGTGGAATCCTACGAGCAGTACTTC.

This chain links TRBV2 with TRBJ2-5; TRBD1 agrees at 12 bases. The CDR3 sequence is 16 residues long. V gave up 6 bases and J gave up 4 bases; unmatched junction bases: 9. The germline V gene has CDR1 SNHLY and CDR2 FYNNEI. CDR3 amino acids: CASRGNRDRGRETQYF. The CDR3 coding sequence is TGTGCCAGCAGAGGGAACCGGGACAGGGGGCGAGAGACCCAGTACTTC.

The chain links TRBV20-1 to TRBJ2-5; 11 nucleotides align to TRBD1. The CDR3 contains 17 residues. Trimming removed 2 bases from V and 5 bases from J; junction bases left unmatched: 13. In germline, CDR1 is DFQATT, CDR2 SNEGSKA (reference sequence). This chain's CDR3 is CSARRPDRGQRGETQYF. The CDR3, as DNA: TGCAGTGCTAGAAGACCGGACAGGGGGCAACGGGGGGAGACCCAGTACTTC.

The rearrangement uses TRBV7-9 and TRBJ2-7; D gene ambiguous. CDR1 is SEHNR, CDR2 FQNEAQ, per germline (reference sequence). The CDR3 runs to 12 residues. V gave up 1 base and J gave up 7 bases, with 8 bases separating them. CDR3 DNA sequence: TGTGCCAGCAGCTTAGAATTTACTGAGCAGTACTTC. The encoded protein is CASSLEFTEQYF.

V is TRBV7-9 and J is TRBJ2-2, with no clear D. CDR3 length: 15 residues. The germline CDR1 and CDR2 sequences are SEHNR and FQNEAQ (reference sequence). V lost 5 bases to trimming and J lost 1 base, with 11 bases between them. For the CDR3, the DNA is TGTGCCAGCAGCCCCACACGGTGGAACACCGGGGAGCTGTTTTTT. Translated, it gives CASSPTRWNTGELFF.

This chain uses TRBV29-1 with TRBJ2-3; 8 bases line up with TRBD1. Trimming at V came to 3 bases and at J to 7 bases, leaving 6 bases not matched to a gene. CDR1 and CDR2 from the germline V gene are SQVTM and ANQGSEA. CDR3 length: 13 residues. The CDR3 spells CSVERTGPHTQYF. The DNA for the CDR3 is TGCAGCGTTGAGAGGACAGGGCCTCATACGCAGTATTTT.

The V and J genes are TRBV29-1 and TRBJ2-3; the D is unclear. This CDR3 has 13 amino acids. Germline V gene data show CDR1 as SQVTM and CDR2 as ANQGSEA. Trimming pared 5 bases from V and 2 bases from J, leaving 11 bases between. The CDR3 loop is CSVPEDYTDTQYF. The CDR3 DNA is TGCAGCGTTCCTGAGGATTACACAGATACGCAGTATTTT.

V is TRBV29-1 and J is TRBJ1-2; TRBD1 matches 10 bases. There are 12 residues in the CDR3. Germline V lookup: CDR1 SQVTM, CDR2 ANQGSEA. Trimming removed 6 bases from V and 6 bases from J; junction bases left unmatched: 4. The CDR3 loop is CSVGQGHDGYTF. The CDR3 DNA follows: TGCAGCGTGGGACAGGGGCACGATGGCTACACCTTC. Full variable domain (outside the CDR3, taken from reference TRBV29-1 and TRBJ1-2): SAVISQKPSRDICQRGTSLTIQCQVDSQVTMMFWYRQQPGQSLTLIATANQGSEATYESGFVIDKFPISRPNLTFSTLTVSNMSPEDSSIYLCSVGQGHDGYTFGSGTRLTVV.

This clonotype was counted a single time. V usage is TRBV29-1 and J usage is TRBJ2-7; D gene ambiguous. This CDR3 is built from 12 residues. Germline V gene sequence: CDR1 SQVTM, CDR2 ANQGSEA. With 0 bases removed from V and 1 base from J, the gap between germline ends came to 4 bases. This CDR3 reads CSVEDLSYEQYF. CDR3 sequence (DNA): TGCAGCGTTGAAGATCTATCCTACGAGCAGTACTTC.

V gene TRBV6-6 combines with J gene TRBJ2-7; 11 nucleotides agree with TRBD2. V gave up 6 bases and J gave up 1 base; unmatched junction bases: 5. CDR1 MNHNY and CDR2 SVGAGI come from the germline V gene (reference sequence). The CDR3 is 15 amino acids. The CDR3, as DNA: TGTGCCAGCAGCCCCGGGACTAGCGGTTCCTACGAGCAGTACTTC. Its protein product is CASSPGTSGSYEQYF.

The rearrangement links TRBV2 to TRBJ1-6; unclear D gene. The CDR3 covers 13 residues. The germline V and J ends were trimmed by 2 bases and 7 bases, with 6 bases remaining between them. Looked up from germline, CDR1 is SNHLY and CDR2 is FYNNEI. CDR3 in amino acids: CASSESGNSPLHF. The CDR3 nucleotides are TGTGCCAGCAGTGAATCGGGGAATTCACCCCTCCACTTT.

The V gene is TRBV12-3 or TRBV12-4, the J gene TRBJ1-1, with D unclear. V shed 6 bases and J shed 1 base, with 15 bases lying between them. CDR3 size: 15 residues. The CDR3 DNA is TGTGCCAGCAGCCTAGTATCCCGGGGGAACACTGAAGCTTTCTTT. Its protein is CASSLVSRGNTEAFF.

The chain joins TRBV5-1 to TRBJ2-6, with D perhaps assigned TRBD1 or TRBD2 (5 bases each). V shed 0 bases and J shed 5 bases, with 12 bases lying between them. The germline V gene encodes CDR1 SGHRS and CDR2 YFSETQ. CDR3 length: 16 amino acids. CDR3 sequence (DNA): TGCGCCAGCAGCTTGGAGGGGACCGGCAGGGCCAACGTCCTGACTTTC. This encodes CASSLEGTGRANVLTF.

DNA for the CDR3: TGTGCCAGTAGTTTTGGACGTGCGGATGGCTACACCTTC. Residues: CASSFGRADGYTF. This chain connects TRBV19 to TRBJ1-2, with D uncertain. The CDR3 runs to 13 residues. Germline V gene data show CDR1 as LNHDA and CDR2 as SQIVND (reference sequence). The V gene lost 5 bases and the J gene lost 6 bases, with 13 bases spanning the gap.

The rearrangement links TRBV20-1 to TRBJ2-3; D possibly corresponds to TRBD2 (6 bases). V shed 3 bases and J shed 2 bases, with 15 bases lying between them. The CDR3 is 15 amino acids. The germline V gene has CDR1 DFQATT and CDR2 SNEGSKA (reference sequence). CDR3 sequence: CSASLRRGNTDTQYF. The CDR3 region has the DNA TGCAGTGCTAGCCTTAGGCGGGGAAACACAGATACGCAGTATTTT.

The chain recombines TRBV5-1 with TRBJ2-1; 8 positions match TRBD2. The ends lost 2 bases at V and 7 bases at J; junction bases unmatched: 11. The CDR3 runs to 16 residues. Looked up from germline, CDR1 is SGHRS and CDR2 is YFSETQ. This CDR3 reads CASSFQSGLGVNEQFF. CDR3 sequence (DNA): TGCGCCAGCAGCTTCCAGTCGGGACTAGGCGTGAATGAGCAGTTCTTC.

The gene calls are TRBV20-1 and TRBJ2-5, with 7 bases aligning to TRBD1. The CDR3 totals 13 residues. Germline assignment: CDR1 DFQATT and CDR2 SNEGSKA (reference sequence). The V segment lost 6 bases and the J segment 5 bases; nucleotides outside the gene matches: 9. The CDR3 region is CSAPRQGEETQYF. The CDR3 nucleotides are TGCAGTGCACCACGACAGGGCGAGGAGACCCAGTACTTC.